A selection of T cell receptor beta chains follows, all from one sample in a study of circulating CD8 cells and anti-PD-1 response in melanoma. TCRdb itself ran the reads through MiXCR, one entry per CDR3 protein. Among about 420 distinct CDR3 sequences listed, around a tenth were seen once. The material sequenced was CD8+ T cells from PBMCs, taken at baseline or after one month of anti-PD-1 therapy (not recorded which). These TCRs come from a human donor with melanoma. The CDR3 runs from the conserved cysteine through the conserved F or W. The order of the fields is V gene, J gene, CDR3 protein.

TRBV27	TRBJ2-5	CASSLYAGRETQYF
TRBV27	TRBJ1-2	CASSHGTDIIGYTF
TRBV27	TRBJ2-7	CASSSGTSFYEQYF
TRBV7-2	TRBJ2-3	CASSLGLAGITDTQYF
TRBV7-9	TRBJ1-2	CASSLGPGIYGYTF
TRBV27	TRBJ2-7	CASSFQGGSYEQYF
TRBV29-1	TRBJ2-7	CSVESRNSYEQYF
TRBV24-1	TRBJ2-1	CATSDYAGTSNEQFF
TRBV4-1	TRBJ1-2	CASSQFLQGGYGYTF
TRBV25-1	TRBJ2-1	CASSEWSGFDEQFF
TRBV29-1	TRBJ2-4	CSAVRRPGGAKNIQYF
TRBV6-5	TRBJ2-7	CASSYSLTSGYEQYF
TRBV4-1	TRBJ1-6	CASSHSTGAAETYSPLHF
TRBV19	TRBJ2-3	CASRASGTTDTQYF
TRBV7-3	TRBJ2-3	CASSTGQLQYF
TRBV19	TRBJ2-7	CASSIDTGTTGYEQYF
TRBV4-3	TRBJ2-7	CASSPRGESYEQYF
TRBV6-2/TRBV6-3	TRBJ2-1	CASSYGPWINNEQFF
TRBV19	TRBJ1-2	CASSGYRGHGYTF
TRBV28	TRBJ2-7	CASSPRLVQNLGKYF
TRBV28	TRBJ2-7	CASSLETLSYEQYF
TRBV29-1	TRBJ2-2	CSVPGVGRATGELFF
TRBV29-1	TRBJ2-7	CSVDLLAGVSYEQYF
TRBV7-3	TRBJ2-5	CASSLSGGEETQYF
TRBV7-2	TRBJ2-7	CASSGLINEQYF
TRBV27	TRBJ1-2	CASSGDVGYGYTF
TRBV27	TRBJ2-7	CASSIAGGGDYEQYF
TRBV29-1	TRBJ2-1	CSVGATLAGEVHNEQFF
TRBV5-6	TRBJ2-2	CASSLVQGDTGELFF
TRBV28	TRBJ1-1	CASSLIDTTEAFF
TRBV5-4	TRBJ2-1	CASSLRGNEQSF
TRBV5-4	TRBJ2-1	CVSSLARGGNEQFF
TRBV28	TRBJ1-5	CASSTNGWAQPQHF
TRBV2	TRBJ2-1	CASSSGWEQFF
TRBV7-9	TRBJ1-2	CASSMGVPGYGYTF
TRBV29-1	TRBJ2-7	CCVESRNSYEQYF
TRBV4-1	TRBJ1-4	CASSQEVEKLFF
TRBV13	TRBJ2-1	CASSPAYRGNEQFF
TRBV6-5	TRBJ2-7	CASSYAPGNEQYF
TRBV30	TRBJ1-6	CAWSFGGSNSPLHF
TRBV28	TRBJ2-5	CASSPPAQETQYF
TRBV2	TRBJ1-2	CAGLPGTEPYGYTF
TRBV28	TRBJ2-7	CASSLLGGPLYEQYF
TRBV6-4	TRBJ1-2	CASSQGNYGYTF
TRBV19	TRBJ1-1	CASRQRVGTEAFF
TRBV28	TRBJ2-7	CASSEGQGPFGQYF
TRBV28	TRBJ2-7	CASRPFSTYEQYF
TRBV20-1	TRBJ2-7	CSARSRASYEQYF
TRBV20-1	TRBJ2-7	CSATDYYEQYF
TRBV28	TRBJ2-7	CASEAGGARYEQYF
TRBV7-3	TRBJ2-6	CASSPGQSGSGANVLTF
TRBV29-1	TRBJ2-7	CSVRTGGGHEQYF